The 2 T cell receptor beta chains below were found in one sample sequenced in a study of siplizumab effects on memory and regulatory T cells. Some clones are missing from TCRdb's copy, which holds only in-frame ones; the method was immunoSEQ multiplex PCR. The top ten hold 1% to 1.5% of the sample, which has roughly 93,000 clones, 85% to 95% seen once. The sample consisted of non-Treg CD4+ T cells sorted from blood. The source of these receptors is a human donor in good health.

V and J are TRBV30 and TRBJ1-2, with 9 nucleotides matching TRBD1. The length of the CDR3 is 14 residues. V shed 2 bases, J shed 3 bases, and the junction held 4 bases outside the gene matches. Germline assignment: CDR1 GTSNPN and CDR2 SVGIG (reference sequence). CDR3 residues: CAWSPDRGDYGYTF. For the CDR3, the DNA is TGTGCCTGGAGTCCGGACAGGGGAGACTATGGCTACACCTTC.

CDR3: CASSLKKGEQYF. The CDR3 DNA reads TGTGCCAGCAGCTTAAAGAAGGGCGAGCAGTACTTC. The genes are TRBV11-2 and TRBJ2-7; D unclear. The V and J ends lost 2 bases and 6 bases respectively, with 8 bases between them. Germline V gives CDR1 SGHAT, CDR2 FQNNGV. This CDR3 is 12 amino acids long.